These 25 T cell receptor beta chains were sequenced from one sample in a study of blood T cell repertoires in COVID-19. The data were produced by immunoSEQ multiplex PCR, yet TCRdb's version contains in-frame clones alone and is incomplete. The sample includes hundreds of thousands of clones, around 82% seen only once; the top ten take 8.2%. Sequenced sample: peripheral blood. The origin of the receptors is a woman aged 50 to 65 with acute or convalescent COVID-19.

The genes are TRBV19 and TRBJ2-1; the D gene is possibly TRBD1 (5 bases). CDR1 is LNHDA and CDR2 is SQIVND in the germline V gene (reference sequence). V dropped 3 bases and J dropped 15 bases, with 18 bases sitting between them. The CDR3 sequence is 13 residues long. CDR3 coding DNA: TGTGCCAGTAGTATCCAAGGGGCGACAGAGTGGTTCTTC. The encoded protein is CASSIQGATEWFF. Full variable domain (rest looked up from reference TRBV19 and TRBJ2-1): DGGITQSPKYLFRKEGQNVTLSCEQNLNHDAMYWYRQDPGQGLRLIYYSQIVNDFQKGDIAEGYSVSREKKESFPLTVTSAQKNPTAFYLCASSIQGATEWFFGPGTRLTVL.

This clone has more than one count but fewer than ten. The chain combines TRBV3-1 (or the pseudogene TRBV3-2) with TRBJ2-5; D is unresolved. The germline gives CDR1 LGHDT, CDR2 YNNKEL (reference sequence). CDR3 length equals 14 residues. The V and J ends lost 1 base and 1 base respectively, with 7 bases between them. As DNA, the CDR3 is TGTGCCAGCAGCCAAGGGAGCCGCCAAGAGACCCAGTACTTC. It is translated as CASSQGSRQETQYF.

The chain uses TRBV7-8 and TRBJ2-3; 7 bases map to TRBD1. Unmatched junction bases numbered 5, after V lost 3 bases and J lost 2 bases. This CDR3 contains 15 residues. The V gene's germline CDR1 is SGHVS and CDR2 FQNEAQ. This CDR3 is CASSFNRGSTDTQYF. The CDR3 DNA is TGTGCCAGCAGCTTTAACAGGGGTTCCACAGATACGCAGTATTTT.

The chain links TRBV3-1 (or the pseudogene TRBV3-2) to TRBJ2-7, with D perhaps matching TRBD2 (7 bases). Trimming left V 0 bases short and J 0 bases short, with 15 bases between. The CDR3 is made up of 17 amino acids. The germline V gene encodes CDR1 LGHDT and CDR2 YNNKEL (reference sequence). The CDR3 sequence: CASSQEGRRGPSYEQYF. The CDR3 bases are TGTGCCAGCAGCCAAGAGGGCCGGCGGGGGCCCTCCTACGAGCAGTACTTC.

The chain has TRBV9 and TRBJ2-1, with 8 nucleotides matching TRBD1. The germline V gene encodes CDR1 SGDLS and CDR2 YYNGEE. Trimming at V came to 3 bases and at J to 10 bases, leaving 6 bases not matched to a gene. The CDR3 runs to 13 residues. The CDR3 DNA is TGTGCCAGCAGCGCCCAGGACAGGGACGAGCAGTTCTTC. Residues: CASSAQDRDEQFF.

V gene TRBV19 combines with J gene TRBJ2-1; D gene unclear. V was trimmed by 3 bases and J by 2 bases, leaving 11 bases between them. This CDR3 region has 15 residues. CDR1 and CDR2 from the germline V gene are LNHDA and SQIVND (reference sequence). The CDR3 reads CASSISAVPYNEQFF. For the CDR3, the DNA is TGTGCCAGTAGTATTTCGGCGGTTCCCTACAATGAGCAGTTCTTC.

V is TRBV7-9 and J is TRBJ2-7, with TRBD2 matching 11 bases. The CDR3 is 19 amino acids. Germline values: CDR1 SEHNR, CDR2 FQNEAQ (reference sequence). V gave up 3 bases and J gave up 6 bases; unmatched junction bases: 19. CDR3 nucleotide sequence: TGTGCCAGCAGCTTTTCTCAGGCGCTAGCGGGAGGTCGGGTGGCCGAGCAGTACTTC. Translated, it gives CASSFSQALAGGRVAEQYF. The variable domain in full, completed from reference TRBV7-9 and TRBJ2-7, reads DTGVSQNPRHKITKRGQNVTFRCDPISEHNRLYWYRQTLGQGPEFLTYFQNEAQLEKSRLLSDRFSAERPKGSFSTLEIQRTEQGDSAMYLCASSFSQALAGGRVAEQYFGPGTRLTVT.

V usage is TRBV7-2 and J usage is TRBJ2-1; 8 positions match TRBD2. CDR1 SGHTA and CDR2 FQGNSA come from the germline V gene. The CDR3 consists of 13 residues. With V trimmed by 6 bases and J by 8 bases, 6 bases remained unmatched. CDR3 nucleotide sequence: TGTGCCAGCAGAAAAGAAGCGGGAGATGAGCAGTTCTTC. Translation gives CASRKEAGDEQFF.

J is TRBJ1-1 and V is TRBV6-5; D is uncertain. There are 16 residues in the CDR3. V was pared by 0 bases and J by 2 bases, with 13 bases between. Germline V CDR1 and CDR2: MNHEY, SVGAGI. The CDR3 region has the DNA TGTGCCAGCAGTTACTCGATAGAGGAGTCCAACACTGAAGCTTTCTTT. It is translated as CASSYSIEESNTEAFF.

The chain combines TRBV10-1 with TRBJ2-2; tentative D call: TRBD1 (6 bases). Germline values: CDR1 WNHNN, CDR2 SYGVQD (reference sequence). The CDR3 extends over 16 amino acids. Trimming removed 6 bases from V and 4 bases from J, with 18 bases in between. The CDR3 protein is CASSPRPQGSTGELFF. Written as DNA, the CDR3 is TGCGCCAGCAGCCCCCGGCCACAGGGAAGCACCGGGGAGCTGTTTTTT.

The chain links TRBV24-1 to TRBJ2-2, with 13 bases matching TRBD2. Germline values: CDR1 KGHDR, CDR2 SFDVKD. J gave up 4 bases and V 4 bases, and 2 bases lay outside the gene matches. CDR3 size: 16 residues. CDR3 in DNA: TGTGCCACCAGTGAACTAGCGGGAGGGCGCACCGGGGAGCTGTTTTTT. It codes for CATSELAGGRTGELFF.

CDR3 region: CASSSWGVPHLYGYTF. CDR3 coding DNA: TGTGCCAGCAGCTCATGGGGGGTCCCCCACCTTTATGGCTACACCTTC. The chain joins TRBV11-3 to TRBJ1-2; D is possibly TRBD1 (5 bases). CDR3 length equals 16 residues. Germline loops: CDR1 SGHNT, CDR2 YENEEA. V shed 4 bases and J shed 5 bases, with 20 bases lying between them.

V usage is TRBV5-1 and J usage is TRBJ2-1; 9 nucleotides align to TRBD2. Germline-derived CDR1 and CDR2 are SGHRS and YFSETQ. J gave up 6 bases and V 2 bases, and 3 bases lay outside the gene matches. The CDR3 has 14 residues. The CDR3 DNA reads TGCGCCAGCAGCTTTTTACTAGCGGGCAATGAGCAGTTCTTC. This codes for CASSFLLAGNEQFF.

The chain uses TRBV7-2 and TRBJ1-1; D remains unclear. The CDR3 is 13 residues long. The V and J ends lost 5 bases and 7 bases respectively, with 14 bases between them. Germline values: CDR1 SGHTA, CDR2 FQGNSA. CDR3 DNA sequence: TGTGCCAGCAGCCCAAGCGATACCCGTGAAGCTTTCTTT. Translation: CASSPSDTREAFF.

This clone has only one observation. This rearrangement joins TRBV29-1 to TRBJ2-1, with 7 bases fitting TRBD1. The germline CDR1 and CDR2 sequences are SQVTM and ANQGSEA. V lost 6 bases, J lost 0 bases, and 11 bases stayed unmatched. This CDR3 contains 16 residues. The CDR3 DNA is TGCAGCGTCCCGGGACAGCCCTACAGCTCCTACAATGAGCAGTTCTTC. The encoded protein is CSVPGQPYSSYNEQFF.

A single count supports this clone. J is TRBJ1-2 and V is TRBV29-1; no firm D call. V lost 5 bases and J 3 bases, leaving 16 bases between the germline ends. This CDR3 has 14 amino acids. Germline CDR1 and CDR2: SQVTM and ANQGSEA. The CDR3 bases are TGCAGCGTTCACTTCTCCTACCCCTACTATGGCTACACCTTC. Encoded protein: CSVHFSYPYYGYTF.

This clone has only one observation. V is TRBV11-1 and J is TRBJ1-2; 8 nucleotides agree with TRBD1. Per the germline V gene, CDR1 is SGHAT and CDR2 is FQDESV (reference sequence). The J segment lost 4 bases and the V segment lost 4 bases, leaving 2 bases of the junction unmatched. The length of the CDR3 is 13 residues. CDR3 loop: CASSSTGAYGYTF. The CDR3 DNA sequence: TGTGCCAGCAGCTCGACAGGGGCCTATGGCTACACCTTC.

For the CDR3, the DNA is TGCAGCGTTGCGGGCAGGCTAGCTGACAACAACAATGAGCAGTTCTTC. Amino acid sequence: CSVAGRLADNNNEQFF. The chain is built from TRBV29-1 and TRBJ2-1; a weak D match, TRBD2 (5 bases). Germline CDR1 SQVTM, CDR2 ANQGSEA. V gave up 4 bases and J gave up 5 bases, with 21 bases separating them. The CDR3 is 16 amino acids.

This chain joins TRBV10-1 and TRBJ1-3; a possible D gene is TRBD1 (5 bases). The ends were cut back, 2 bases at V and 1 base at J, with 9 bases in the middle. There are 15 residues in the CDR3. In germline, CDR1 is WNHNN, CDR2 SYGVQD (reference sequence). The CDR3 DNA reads TGCGCCAGCAGTGAGACCGACAGTTCTGGAAACACCATATATTTT. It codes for CASSETDSSGNTIYF.

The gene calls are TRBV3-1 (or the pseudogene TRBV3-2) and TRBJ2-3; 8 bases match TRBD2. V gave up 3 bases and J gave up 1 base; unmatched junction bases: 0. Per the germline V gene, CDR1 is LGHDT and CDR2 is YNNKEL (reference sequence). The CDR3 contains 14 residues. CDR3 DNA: TGTGCCAGCAGCCAGCGGGAGGGCACAGATACGCAGTATTTT. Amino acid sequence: CASSQREGTDTQYF.

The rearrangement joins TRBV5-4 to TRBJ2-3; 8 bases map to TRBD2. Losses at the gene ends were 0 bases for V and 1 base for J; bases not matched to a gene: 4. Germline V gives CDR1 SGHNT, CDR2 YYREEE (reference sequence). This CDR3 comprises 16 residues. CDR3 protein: CASSLELSGGTDTQYF. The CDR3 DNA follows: TGTGCCAGCAGCTTGGAACTTAGCGGGGGCACAGATACGCAGTATTTT. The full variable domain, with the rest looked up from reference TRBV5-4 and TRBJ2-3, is ETGVTQSPTHLIKTRGQQVTLRCSSQSGHNTVSWYQQALGQGPQFIFQYYREEENGRGNFPPRFSGLQFPNYSSELNVNALELDDSALYLCASSLELSGGTDTQYFGPGTRLTVL.

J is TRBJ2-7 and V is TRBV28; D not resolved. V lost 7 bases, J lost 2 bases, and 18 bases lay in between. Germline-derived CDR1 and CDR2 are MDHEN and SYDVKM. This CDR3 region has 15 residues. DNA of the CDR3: TGTGCCAGCACCCCGCCTCGAGCGCGGACCTACGAGCAGTACTTC. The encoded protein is CASTPPRARTYEQYF.

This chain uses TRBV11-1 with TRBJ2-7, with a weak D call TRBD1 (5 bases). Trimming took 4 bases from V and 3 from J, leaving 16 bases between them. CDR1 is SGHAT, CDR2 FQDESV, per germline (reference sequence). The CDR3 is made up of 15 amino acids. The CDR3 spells CASSYTGVQFYEQYF. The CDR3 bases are TGTGCCAGCAGCTATACAGGAGTTCAGTTCTACGAGCAGTACTTC.

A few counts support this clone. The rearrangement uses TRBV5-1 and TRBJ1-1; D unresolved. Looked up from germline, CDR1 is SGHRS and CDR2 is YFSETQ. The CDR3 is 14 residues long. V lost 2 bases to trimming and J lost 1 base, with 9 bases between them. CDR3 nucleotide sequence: TGCGCCAGCAGCTTATTGCCCGGGAACACTGAAGCTTTCTTT. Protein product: CASSLLPGNTEAFF.

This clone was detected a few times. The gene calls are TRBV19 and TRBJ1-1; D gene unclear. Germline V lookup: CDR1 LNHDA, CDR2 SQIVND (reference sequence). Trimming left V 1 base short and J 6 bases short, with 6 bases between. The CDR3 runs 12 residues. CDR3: CASSIGGAEAFF. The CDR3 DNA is TGTGCCAGTAGTATAGGCGGAGCTGAAGCTTTCTTT.